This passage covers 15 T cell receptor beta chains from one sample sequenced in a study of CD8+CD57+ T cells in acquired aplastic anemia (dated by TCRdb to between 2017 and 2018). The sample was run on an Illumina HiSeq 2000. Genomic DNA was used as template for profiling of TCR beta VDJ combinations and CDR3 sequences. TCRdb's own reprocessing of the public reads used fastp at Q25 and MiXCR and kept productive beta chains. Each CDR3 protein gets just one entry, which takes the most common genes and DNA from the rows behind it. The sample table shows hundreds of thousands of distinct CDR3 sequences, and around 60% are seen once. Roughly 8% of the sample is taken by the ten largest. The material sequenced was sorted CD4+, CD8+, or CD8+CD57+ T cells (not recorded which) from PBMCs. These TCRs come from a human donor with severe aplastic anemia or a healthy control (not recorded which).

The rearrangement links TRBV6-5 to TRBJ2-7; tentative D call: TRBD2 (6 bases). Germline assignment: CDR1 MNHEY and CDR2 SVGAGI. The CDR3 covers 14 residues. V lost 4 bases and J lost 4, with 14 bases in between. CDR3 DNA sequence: TGTGCCAGCAGTTGGGCAGGGAGGCTTTACGAGCAGTACTTC. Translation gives CASSWAGRLYEQYF.

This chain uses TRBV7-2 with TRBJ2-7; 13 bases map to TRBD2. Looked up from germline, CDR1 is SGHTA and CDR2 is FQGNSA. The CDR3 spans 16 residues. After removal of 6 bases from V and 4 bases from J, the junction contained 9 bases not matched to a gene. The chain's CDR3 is CASSEQLAGGIYEQYF. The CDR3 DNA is TGTGCCAGCAGTGAGCAACTAGCGGGGGGGATTTACGAGCAGTACTTC.

DNA for the CDR3: TGTGCCAGCAGCTTAGGTCGTCGACTAGCGGGGGGCTTCTACGAGCAGTACTTC. As protein: CASSLGRRLAGGFYEQYF. V is TRBV7-2 and J is TRBJ2-7, with 13 positions matching TRBD2. Trimming removed 1 base from V and 3 bases from J; junction bases left unmatched: 9. The CDR3 has 18 residues. Germline-derived CDR1 and CDR2 are SGHTA and FQGNSA.

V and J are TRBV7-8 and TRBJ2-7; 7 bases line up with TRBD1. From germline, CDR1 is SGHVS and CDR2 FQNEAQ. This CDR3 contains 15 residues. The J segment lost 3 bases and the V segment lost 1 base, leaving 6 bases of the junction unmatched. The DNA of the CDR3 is TGTGCCAGCAGCTTAGTAGGGGGCAACAGCTACGAGCAGTACTTC. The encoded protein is CASSLVGGNSYEQYF.

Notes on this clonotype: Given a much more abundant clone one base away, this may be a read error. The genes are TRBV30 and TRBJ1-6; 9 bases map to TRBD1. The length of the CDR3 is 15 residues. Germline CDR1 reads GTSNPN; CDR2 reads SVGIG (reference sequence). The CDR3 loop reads CAWRGRTGGGSPLQF. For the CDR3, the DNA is TGTGCCTGGAGGGGCCGAACAGGGGGCGGTTCACCCCTCCAATTT.

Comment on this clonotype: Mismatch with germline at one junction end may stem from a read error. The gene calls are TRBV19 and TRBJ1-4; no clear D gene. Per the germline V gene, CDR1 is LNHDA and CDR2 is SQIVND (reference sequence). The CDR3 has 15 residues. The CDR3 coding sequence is TGTGCCAGTAGTATCGGCGGGCACGTTAATGAAAAGCTGTTTTTT. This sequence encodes CASSIGGHVNEKLFF.

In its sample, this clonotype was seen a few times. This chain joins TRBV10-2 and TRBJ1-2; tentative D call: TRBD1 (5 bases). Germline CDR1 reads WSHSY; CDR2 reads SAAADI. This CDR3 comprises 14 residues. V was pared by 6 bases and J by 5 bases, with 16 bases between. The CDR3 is CASSPGTAGYGYTF. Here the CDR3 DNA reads TGCGCCAGCAGCCCTGGGACCGCTGGGTATGGCTACACCTTC.

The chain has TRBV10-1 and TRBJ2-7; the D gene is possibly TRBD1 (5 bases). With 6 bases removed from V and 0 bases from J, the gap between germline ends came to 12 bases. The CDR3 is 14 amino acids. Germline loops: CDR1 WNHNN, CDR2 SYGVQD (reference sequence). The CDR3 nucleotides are TGCGCCAGCAGACCGACAGCGAGCTCCTACGAGCAGTACTTC. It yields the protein CASRPTASSYEQYF.

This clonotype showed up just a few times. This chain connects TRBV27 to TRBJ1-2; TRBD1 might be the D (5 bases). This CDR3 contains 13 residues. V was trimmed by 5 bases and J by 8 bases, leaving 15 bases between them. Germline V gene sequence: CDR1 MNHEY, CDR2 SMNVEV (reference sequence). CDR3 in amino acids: CASSPRDLTGYTF. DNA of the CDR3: TGTGCCAGCAGTCCTCGGGACCTTACGGGCTACACCTTC.

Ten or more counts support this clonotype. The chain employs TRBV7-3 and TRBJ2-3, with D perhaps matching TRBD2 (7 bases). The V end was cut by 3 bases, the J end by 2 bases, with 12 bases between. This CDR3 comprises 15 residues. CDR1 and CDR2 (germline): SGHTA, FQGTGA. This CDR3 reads CASSFGGANTDTQYF. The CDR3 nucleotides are TGTGCCAGCAGCTTTGGGGGGGCAAACACAGATACGCAGTATTTT.

This CDR3 reads CATSNPNTEAFF. In DNA, the CDR3 is TGTGCCACCAGCAATCCGAACACTGAAGCTTTCTTT. The chain recombines TRBV15 with TRBJ1-1; no firm D call. CDR3 length equals 12 residues. The V end was cut by 4 bases, the J end by 1 base, with 4 bases between. CDR1 LNHNV and CDR2 YYDKDF come from the germline V gene (reference sequence).

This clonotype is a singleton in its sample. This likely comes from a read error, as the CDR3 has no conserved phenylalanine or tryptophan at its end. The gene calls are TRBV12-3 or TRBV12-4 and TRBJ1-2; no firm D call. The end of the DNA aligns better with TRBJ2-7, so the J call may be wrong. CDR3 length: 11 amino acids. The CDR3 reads CASSLDGIQYL. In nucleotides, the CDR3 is TGTGCCAGCAGTTTAGATGGGATACAGTACCTC.

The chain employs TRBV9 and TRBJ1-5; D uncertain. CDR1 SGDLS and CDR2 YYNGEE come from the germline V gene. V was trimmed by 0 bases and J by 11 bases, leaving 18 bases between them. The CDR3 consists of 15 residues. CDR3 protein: CASSVAPLVGETQHF. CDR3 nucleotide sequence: TGTGCCAGCAGCGTAGCCCCGTTGGTCGGGGAGACCCAGCATTTT.

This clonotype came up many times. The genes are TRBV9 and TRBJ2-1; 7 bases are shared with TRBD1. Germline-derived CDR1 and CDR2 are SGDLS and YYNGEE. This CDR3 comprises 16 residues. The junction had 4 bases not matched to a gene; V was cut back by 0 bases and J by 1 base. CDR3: CASSVVGTASYNEQFF. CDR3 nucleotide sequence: TGTGCCAGCAGCGTAGTTGGGACAGCTTCCTACAATGAGCAGTTCTTC.

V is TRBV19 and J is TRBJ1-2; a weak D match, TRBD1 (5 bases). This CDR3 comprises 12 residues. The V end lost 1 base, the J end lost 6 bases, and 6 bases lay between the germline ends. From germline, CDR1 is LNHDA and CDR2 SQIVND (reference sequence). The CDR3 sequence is CASSIARDGYTF. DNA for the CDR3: TGTGCCAGTAGTATAGCCAGGGATGGCTACACCTTC.